This T cell receptor (beta chain) emerged from a study of T cell changes during pregnancy in multiple sclerosis. The CDR3 is 14 amino acids. Germline V gene sequence: CDR1 SGHDN, CDR2 FVKESK. V lost 4 bases and J lost 7, with 13 bases in between. Clones were sequenced by immunoSEQ multiplex PCR, and TCRdb holds only the in-frame ones, with some missing. The sample gives 70,000 to 95,000 clones, about 93% of which show up once; around 4% is in the top ten. This receptor was taken from a female donor with multiple sclerosis, enrolled in a pregnancy study. This chain uses TRBV14 with TRBJ1-4, with D perhaps matching TRBD1 (5 bases). The specimen was peripheral blood, collected in the first trimester of pregnancy. The CDR3: CASSPQGGGEKLFF. CDR3 coding DNA: TGTGCCAGCAGCCCTCAGGGAGGAGGTGAAAAACTGTTTTTT.